This TCR beta chain was observed in a study of OX40 agonist ivuxolimab in advanced cancers. In the study overall: A male proportion of about 86% was recorded, with mean age approximately 57 years and range roughly 20 to 90. Prior checkpoint blockade (anti-PD-1, anti-PD-L1 or anti-CTLA-4) was permitted; over 30% had it.

V was cut by 3 bases and J by 5 bases, with 11 bases left in between. The CDR3 is 13 residues long. The germline V gene has CDR1 KGHSH and CDR2 LQKENI. To note about this clone: The antigen is not known.

Some clones are missing from TCRdb's copy, which holds only in-frame ones; the method was immunoSEQ multiplex PCR. The sample shows approximately 40,000 clones, roughly 80% of them seen only once. Study-level results: In the 0.1 to 3.0 mg/kg range, CD4+ and CD8+ blood T cells had expanded clonally by week 6. With doses of 0.1-3.0 mg/kg, partial responders showed among the lowest clonal expansion.

This sequence was found in an adult with an advanced solid tumor such as melanoma, head and neck, liver or kidney cancer. This material consisted of CD4+ or CD8+ T cells sorted from blood, taken in a trial of the OX40 agonist ivuxolimab. The chain has TRBV18 and TRBJ2-7; TRBD2 might be the D (6 bases). The CDR3 here is CASSPGTLDEQYF. The CDR3 DNA sequence: TGTGCCAGCTCACCCGGGACTCTCGACGAGCAGTACTTC.